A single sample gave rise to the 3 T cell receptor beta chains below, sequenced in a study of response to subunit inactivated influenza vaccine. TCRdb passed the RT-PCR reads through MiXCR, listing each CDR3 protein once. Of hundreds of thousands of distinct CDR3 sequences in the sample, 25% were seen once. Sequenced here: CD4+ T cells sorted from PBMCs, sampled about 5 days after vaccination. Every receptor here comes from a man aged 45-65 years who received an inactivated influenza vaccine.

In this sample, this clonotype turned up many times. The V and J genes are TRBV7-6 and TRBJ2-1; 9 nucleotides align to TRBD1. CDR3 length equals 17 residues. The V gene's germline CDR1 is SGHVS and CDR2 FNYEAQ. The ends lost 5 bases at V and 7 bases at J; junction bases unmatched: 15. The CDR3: CASSQNTRQGEENEQFF. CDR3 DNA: TGTGCCAGCAGCCAAAATACAAGACAGGGGGAGGAAAATGAGCAGTTCTTC.

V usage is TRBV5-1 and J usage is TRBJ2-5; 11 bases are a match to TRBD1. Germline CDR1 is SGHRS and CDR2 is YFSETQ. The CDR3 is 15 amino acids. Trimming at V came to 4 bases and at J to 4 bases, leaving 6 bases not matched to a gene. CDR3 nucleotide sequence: TGCGCCAGCAGCCCGGGACAGGGGGATGGAGAGACCCAGTACTTC. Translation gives CASSPGQGDGETQYF.

As DNA, the CDR3 is TGTGCCAGCAGACGGGGAGGCAGGGAAGAGACCCAGTACTTC. Translating gives CASRRGGREETQYF. This sequence joins TRBV25-1 and TRBJ2-5; possible D gene TRBD2, 6 bases. CDR1 and CDR2 from the germline V gene are MGHDK and SYGVNS. V was shortened by 6 bases and J by 3 bases, with 14 bases between the two germline ends. The CDR3 has 14 amino acids.